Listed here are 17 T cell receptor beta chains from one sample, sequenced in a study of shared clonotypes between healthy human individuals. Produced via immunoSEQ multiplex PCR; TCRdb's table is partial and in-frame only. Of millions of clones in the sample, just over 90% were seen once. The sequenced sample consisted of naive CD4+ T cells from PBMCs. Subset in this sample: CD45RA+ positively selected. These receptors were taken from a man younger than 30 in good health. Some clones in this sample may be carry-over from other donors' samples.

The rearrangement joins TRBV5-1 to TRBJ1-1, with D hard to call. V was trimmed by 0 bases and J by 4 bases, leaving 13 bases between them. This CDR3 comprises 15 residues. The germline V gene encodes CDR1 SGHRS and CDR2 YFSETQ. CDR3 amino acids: CASSLVAGAGTEAFF. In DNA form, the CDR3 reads TGCGCCAGCAGCTTGGTGGCGGGCGCGGGCACTGAAGCTTTCTTT.

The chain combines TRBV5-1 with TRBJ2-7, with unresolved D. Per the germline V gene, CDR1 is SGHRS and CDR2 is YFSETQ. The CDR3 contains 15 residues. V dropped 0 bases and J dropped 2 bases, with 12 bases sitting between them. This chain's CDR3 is CASSLAVGSTYEQYF. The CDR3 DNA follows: TGCGCCAGCAGCTTGGCAGTGGGCTCGACCTACGAGCAGTACTTC.

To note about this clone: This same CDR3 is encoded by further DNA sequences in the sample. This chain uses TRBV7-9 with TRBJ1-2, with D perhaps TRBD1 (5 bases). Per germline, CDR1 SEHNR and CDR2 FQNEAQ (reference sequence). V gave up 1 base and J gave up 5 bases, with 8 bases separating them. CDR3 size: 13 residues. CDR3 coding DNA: TGTGCCAGCAGCTTAGGCCGGGGGTATGGCTACACCTTC. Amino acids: CASSLGRGYGYTF.

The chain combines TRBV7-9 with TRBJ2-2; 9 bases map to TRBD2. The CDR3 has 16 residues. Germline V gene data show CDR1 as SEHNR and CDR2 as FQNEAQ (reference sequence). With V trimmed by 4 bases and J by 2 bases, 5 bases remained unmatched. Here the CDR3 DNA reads TGTGCCAGCAGCTCCTTAGCGGGGGCAAACACCGGGGAGCTGTTTTTT. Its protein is CASSSLAGANTGELFF.

The CDR3 is CASSFLGRMGEQYF. CDR3 nucleotide sequence: TGTGCCAGCAGTTTCCTGGGACGGATGGGGGAGCAGTACTTC. The chain employs TRBV27 and TRBJ2-7, with D perhaps TRBD1 or TRBD2 (5 bases each). Trimming pared 3 bases from V and 7 bases from J, leaving 16 bases between. The CDR3 runs 14 residues. Germline CDR1 is MNHEY and CDR2 is SMNVEV (reference sequence).

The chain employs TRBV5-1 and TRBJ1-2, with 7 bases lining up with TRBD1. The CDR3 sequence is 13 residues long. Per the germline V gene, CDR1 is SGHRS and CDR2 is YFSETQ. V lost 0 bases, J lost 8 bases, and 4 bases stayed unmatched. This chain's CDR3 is CASSLVGDSGYTF. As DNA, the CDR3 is TGCGCCAGCAGCTTGGTTGGGGACAGCGGCTACACCTTC.

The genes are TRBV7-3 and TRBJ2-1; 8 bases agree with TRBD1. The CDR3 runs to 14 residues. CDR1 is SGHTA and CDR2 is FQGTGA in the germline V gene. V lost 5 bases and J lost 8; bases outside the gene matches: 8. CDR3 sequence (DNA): TGTGCCAGCAGCCCAGGGACAGGCGGGGATGAGCAGTTCTTC. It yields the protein CASSPGTGGDEQFF.

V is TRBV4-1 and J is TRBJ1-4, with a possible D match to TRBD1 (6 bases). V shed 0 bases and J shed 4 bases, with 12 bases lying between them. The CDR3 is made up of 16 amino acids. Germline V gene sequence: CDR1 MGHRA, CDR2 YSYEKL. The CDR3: CASSQDEWTDNEKLFF. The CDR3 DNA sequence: TGCGCCAGCAGCCAAGATGAATGGACAGATAATGAAAAACTGTTTTTT.

The CDR3 region has the DNA TGTGCCATCAGGAACGGTCCTAGCGCCTACAATGAGCAGTTCTTC. This sequence encodes CAIRNGPSAYNEQFF. The rearrangement joins TRBV10-3 to TRBJ2-1; TRBD2 might be the D (6 bases). Looked up from germline, CDR1 is ENHRY and CDR2 is SYGVKD. V gave up 6 bases and J gave up 2 bases, with 14 bases separating them. This CDR3 has 15 amino acids.

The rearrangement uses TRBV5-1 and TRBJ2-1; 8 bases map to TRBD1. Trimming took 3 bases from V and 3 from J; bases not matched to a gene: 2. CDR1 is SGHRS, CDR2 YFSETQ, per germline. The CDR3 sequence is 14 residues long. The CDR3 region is CASSYGQGYNEQFF. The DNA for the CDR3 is TGCGCCAGCAGCTATGGACAGGGCTACAATGAGCAGTTCTTC.

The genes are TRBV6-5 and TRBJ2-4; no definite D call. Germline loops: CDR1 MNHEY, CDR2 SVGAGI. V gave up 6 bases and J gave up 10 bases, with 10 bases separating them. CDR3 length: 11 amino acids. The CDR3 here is CASSTFGIQYF. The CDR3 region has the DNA TGTGCCAGCAGCACATTTGGGATTCAGTACTTC.

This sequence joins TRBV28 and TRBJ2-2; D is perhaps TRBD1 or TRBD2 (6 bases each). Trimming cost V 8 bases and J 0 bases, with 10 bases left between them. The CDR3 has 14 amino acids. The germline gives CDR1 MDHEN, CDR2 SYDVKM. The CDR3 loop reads CASLGGANTGELFF. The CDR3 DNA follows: TGTGCCAGCTTGGGGGGCGCGAACACCGGGGAGCTGTTTTTT.

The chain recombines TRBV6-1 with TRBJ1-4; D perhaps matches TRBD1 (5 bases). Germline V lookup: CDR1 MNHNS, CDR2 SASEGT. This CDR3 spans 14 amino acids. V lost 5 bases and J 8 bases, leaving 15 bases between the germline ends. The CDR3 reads CASSPHRSEEKLFF. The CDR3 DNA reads TGTGCCAGCAGTCCACACAGGTCGGAGGAAAAACTGTTTTTT.

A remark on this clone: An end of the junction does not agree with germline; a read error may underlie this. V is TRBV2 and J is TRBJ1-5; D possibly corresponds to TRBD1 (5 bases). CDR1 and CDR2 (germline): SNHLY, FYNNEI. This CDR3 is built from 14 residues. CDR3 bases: TGTGCCAGCAGGGAAGACAGCCCGAATCAGCCCCAGCATTTT. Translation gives CASREDSPNQPQHF.

In DNA, the CDR3 is TGTGCCAGTGACAGGTATAGCAATCAGCCCCAGCATTTT. It encodes CASDRYSNQPQHF. The V gene is TRBV28, the J gene TRBJ1-5, with D possibly matching TRBD1 (6 bases). CDR3 size: 13 residues. Trimming pared 9 bases from V and 0 bases from J, leaving 9 bases between. Germline V gene sequence: CDR1 MDHEN, CDR2 SYDVKM.

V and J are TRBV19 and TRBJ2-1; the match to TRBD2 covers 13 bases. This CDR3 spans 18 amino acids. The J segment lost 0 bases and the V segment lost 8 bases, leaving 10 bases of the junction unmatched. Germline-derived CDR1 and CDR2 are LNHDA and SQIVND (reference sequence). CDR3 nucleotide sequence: TGTGCCAGTTCCCCCGGGACTAGCGGGGCAAGCTCCTACAATGAGCAGTTCTTC. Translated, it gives CASSPGTSGASSYNEQFF.

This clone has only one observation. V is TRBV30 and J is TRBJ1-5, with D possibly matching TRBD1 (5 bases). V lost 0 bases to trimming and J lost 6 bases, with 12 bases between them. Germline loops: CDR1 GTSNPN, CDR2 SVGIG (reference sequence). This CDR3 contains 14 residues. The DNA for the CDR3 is TGTGCCTGGAGTGTGGGGGGACGAGCTCAGCCCCAGCATTTT. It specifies CAWSVGGRAQPQHF. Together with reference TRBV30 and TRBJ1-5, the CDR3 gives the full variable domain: SQTIHQWPATLVQPVGSPLSLECTVEGTSNPNLYWYRQAAGRGLQLLFYSVGIGQISSEVPQNLSASRPQDRQFILSSKKLLLSDSGFYLCAWSVGGRAQPQHFGDGTRLSIL.